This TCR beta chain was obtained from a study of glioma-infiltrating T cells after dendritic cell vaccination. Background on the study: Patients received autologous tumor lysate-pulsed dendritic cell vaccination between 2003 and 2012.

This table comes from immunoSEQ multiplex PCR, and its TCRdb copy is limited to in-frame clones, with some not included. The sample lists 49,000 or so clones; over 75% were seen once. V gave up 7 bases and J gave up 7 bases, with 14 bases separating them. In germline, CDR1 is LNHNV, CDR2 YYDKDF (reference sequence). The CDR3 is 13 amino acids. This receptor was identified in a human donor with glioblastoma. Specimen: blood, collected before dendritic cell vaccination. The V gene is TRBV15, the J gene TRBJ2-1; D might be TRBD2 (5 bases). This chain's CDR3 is CATNRRPGNEQFF. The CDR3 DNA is TGTGCCACCAACCGGAGGCCGGGGAATGAGCAGTTCTTC.